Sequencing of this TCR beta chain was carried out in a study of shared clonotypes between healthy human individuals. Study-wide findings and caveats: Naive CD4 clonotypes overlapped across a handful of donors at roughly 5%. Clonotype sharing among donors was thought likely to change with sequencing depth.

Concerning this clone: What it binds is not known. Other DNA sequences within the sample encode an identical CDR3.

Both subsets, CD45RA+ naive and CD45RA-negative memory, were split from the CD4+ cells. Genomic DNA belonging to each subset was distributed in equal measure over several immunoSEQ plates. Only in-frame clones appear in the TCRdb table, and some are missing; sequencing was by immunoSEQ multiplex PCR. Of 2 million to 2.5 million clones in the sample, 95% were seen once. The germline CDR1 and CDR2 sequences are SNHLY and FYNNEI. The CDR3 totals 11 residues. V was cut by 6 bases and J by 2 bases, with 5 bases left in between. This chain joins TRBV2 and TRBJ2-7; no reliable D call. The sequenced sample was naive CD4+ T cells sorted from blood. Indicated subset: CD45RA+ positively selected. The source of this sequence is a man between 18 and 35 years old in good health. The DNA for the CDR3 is TGTGCCAGCAGCAGTGCCTACGAGCAGTACTTC. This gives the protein CASSSAYEQYF.